The 13 T cell receptor beta chains given below trace back to one sample, sequenced in a study of blood T cell repertoires in COVID-19. The data were produced by immunoSEQ multiplex PCR, yet TCRdb's version contains in-frame clones alone and is incomplete. The sample lists about 250,000 clones, around nine tenths occurring once. Sequencing was carried out using peripheral blood. Every receptor here comes from a man older than 75 with acute or convalescent COVID-19.

The V call is TRBV29-1, the J call TRBJ2-5; D remains ambiguous. V was shortened by 8 bases and J by 4 bases, with 17 bases between the two germline ends. The CDR3 is made up of 13 amino acids. Germline CDR1 reads SQVTM; CDR2 reads ANQGSEA. The CDR3 DNA reads TGCAGCACCCCCGCGCGCCTCCGAGAGACCCAGTACTTC. Its translation: CSTPARLRETQYF.

The chain couples TRBV6-2 or TRBV6-3 to TRBJ2-5; tentative D call: TRBD2 (5 bases). Deletions cut 2 bases from V and 3 bases from J, with 13 bases between. Germline V gives CDR1 MNHEY, CDR2 SVGEGT. CDR3 length: 15 residues. The CDR3 DNA sequence: TGTGCCAGCAGTTACAGACGGACGGGGAAAGAGACCCAGTACTTC. Protein: CASSYRRTGKETQYF.

This clone was seen once. V is TRBV4-1 and J is TRBJ2-3; 9 bases fit TRBD2. This CDR3 region has 14 residues. V dropped 1 base and J dropped 6; count of bases not matched to a gene: 2. Germline CDR1 and CDR2: MGHRA and YSYEKL. The CDR3 nucleotides read TGCGCCAGCAGCCAAGGCGGGGGGGCTGATACGCAGTATTTT. Translation: CASSQGGGADTQYF.

The V and J genes are TRBV9 and TRBJ2-5; D not resolved. The CDR3 totals 15 residues. V lost 0 bases and J 7 bases, leaving 16 bases between the germline ends. The germline V gene encodes CDR1 SGDLS and CDR2 YYNGEE. Here the CDR3 DNA reads TGTGCCAGCAGCGTAGGATCAACTCCCTCGAGGACCCAGTACTTC. Translation: CASSVGSTPSRTQYF.

J is TRBJ2-1 and V is TRBV6-2 or TRBV6-3; TRBD1 matches 10 bases. The CDR3 sequence is 16 residues long. J lost 8 bases, V lost 4 bases, and 11 bases had no gene match. Per the germline V gene, CDR1 is MNHEY and CDR2 is SVGEGT. The CDR3 nucleotides read TGTGCCAGCAGTTCATTCAGGGACAGGGGTAGGCATGAGCAGTTCTTC. It encodes CASSSFRDRGRHEQFF.

The chain links TRBV7-2 to TRBJ2-5; 9 bases are shared with TRBD1. The V and J ends lost 5 bases and 5 bases, in that order; junction bases with no gene match: 6. Germline CDR1 reads SGHTA; CDR2 reads FQGNSA. CDR3 length: 14 amino acids. CDR3: CASSKQGALETQYF. CDR3 nucleotides: TGTGCCAGCAGCAAACAGGGGGCTCTGGAGACCCAGTACTTC.

The chain combines TRBV18 with TRBJ1-4; D ambiguous. This CDR3 comprises 14 residues. The germline V gene encodes CDR1 KGHSH and CDR2 LQKENI. V gave up 3 bases and J gave up 2 bases, with 7 bases separating them. This chain's CDR3 is CASSPQSTNEKLFF. The DNA of the CDR3 is TGTGCCAGCTCACCGCAGTCGACTAATGAAAAACTGTTTTTT. Combining the CDR3 with reference TRBV18 and TRBJ1-4 gives the whole variable domain NAGVMQNPRHLVRRRGQEARLRCSPMKGHSHVYWYRQLPEEGLKFMVYLQKENIIDESGMPKERFSAEFPKEGPSILRIQQVVRGDSAAYFCASSPQSTNEKLFFGSGTQLSVL.

This clone was recorded only once. The chain uses TRBV9 and TRBJ2-1; D perhaps matches TRBD2 (5 bases). This CDR3 comprises 13 residues. V lost 0 bases and J lost 8, with 9 bases in between. Germline V CDR1 and CDR2: SGDLS, YYNGEE. In DNA form, the CDR3 reads TGTGCCAGCAGCGTAGGTCTAGCTCATGAGCAGTTCTTC. It encodes CASSVGLAHEQFF.

The rearrangement uses TRBV6-5 and TRBJ1-1, with unresolved D. The V gene lost 2 bases and the J gene lost 6 bases, with 7 bases spanning the gap. In germline, CDR1 is MNHEY, CDR2 SVGAGI. This CDR3 comprises 12 residues. CDR3 coding DNA: TGTGCCAGCAGTTACGGCGGGGCTGAAGCTTTCTTT. Translating gives CASSYGGAEAFF.

The chain links TRBV7-9 to TRBJ2-7; 9 positions agree with TRBD2. The CDR3 length is 17 residues. Looked up from germline, CDR1 is SEHNR and CDR2 is FQNEAQ (reference sequence). Trimming took 5 bases from V and 3 from J; bases not matched to a gene: 14. Here the CDR3 DNA reads TGTGCCAGCAGCCCCCTTTCTGCCGGGACTAGCCTCTACGAGCAGTACTTC. Translated: CASSPLSAGTSLYEQYF.

The chain employs TRBV29-1 and TRBJ1-2; D uncertain. The CDR3 has 12 amino acids. V lost 3 bases to trimming and J lost 2 bases, with 7 bases between them. The germline V gene has CDR1 SQVTM and CDR2 ANQGSEA. CDR3 nucleotide sequence: TGCAGCGTTGATGCCCGGAACTATGGCTACACCTTC. It codes for CSVDARNYGYTF.

The V call is TRBV5-1, the J call TRBJ2-3; 9 bases are shared with TRBD2. CDR1 is SGHRS and CDR2 is YFSETQ in the germline V gene. This CDR3 region has 15 residues. The trim removed 7 bases at V and 3 bases at J, leaving 9 bases unmatched. The CDR3 bases are TGCGCCAGCGCGGCGGGAGGGTCTCGGACAGATACGCAGTATTTT. This sequence encodes CASAAGGSRTDTQYF. Variable domain in full (rest from reference TRBV5-1 and TRBJ2-3): KAGVTQTPRYLIKTRGQQVTLSCSPISGHRSVSWYQQTPGQGLQFLFEYFSETQRNKGNFPGRFSGRQFSNSRSEMNVSTLELGDSALYLCASAAGGSRTDTQYFGPGTRLTVL.

V and J are TRBV19 and TRBJ2-7; 7 nucleotides agree with TRBD1. CDR1 is LNHDA and CDR2 is SQIVND in the germline V gene (reference sequence). V shed 3 bases and J 3 bases; nucleotides not matched to a gene: 14. This CDR3 has 17 residues. The CDR3 DNA reads as TGTGCCAGTAGTATTTTTAGACAGGGCCCGGAGATCTACGAGCAGTACTTC. This sequence encodes CASSIFRQGPEIYEQYF.